The subject of this entry is one T cell receptor beta chain. Its antigen is as yet unknown. This table comes from immunoSEQ multiplex PCR, and its TCRdb copy is limited to in-frame clones, with some not included. The data show around 1.9 million clones, 85% to 95% seen once. Positively selected for CCR7, the CD45RO-negative cells used as naive CD8 cells excluded terminally differentiated effector memory CD45RA+ cells. None of the donors, who were healthy HIV-negative adults, had recently had acute infections or vaccinations. The CDR3 covers 14 residues. The germline CDR1 and CDR2 sequences are SEHNR and FQNEAQ (reference sequence). V shed 1 base and J shed 3 bases, with 10 bases lying between them. The record originates from a study of shared clonotypes between healthy human individuals. Study-wide results and limits: Generation probabilities were higher for clonotypes shared across all four sorted-subset donors than for unshared ones. Larger estimated richness was generally seen in naive subsets than in memory subsets.

What was sequenced was naive CD8+ T cells from PBMCs. The rearrangement joins TRBV7-9 to TRBJ2-7; D not certain. This clonotype originated in a man aged 18-30 years in good health. Some clones in this sample may be carry-over from other donors' samples. CDR3 sequence (DNA): TGTGCCAGCAGCTTAGAGGGCGTCTTCTACGAGCAGTACTTC. Translation gives CASSLEGVFYEQYF. The whole variable domain, filled in from reference TRBV7-9 and TRBJ2-7, reads DTGVSQNPRHKITKRGQNVTFRCDPISEHNRLYWYRQTLGQGPEFLTYFQNEAQLEKSRLLSDRFSAERPKGSFSTLEIQRTEQGDSAMYLCASSLEGVFYEQYFGPGTRLTVT.